A selection of T cell receptor beta chains follows, all from one sample in a study of blood T cell repertoires in COVID-19. This table comes from immunoSEQ multiplex PCR, and its TCRdb copy is limited to in-frame clones, with some not included. Among approximately 220,000 clones, under 90% were seen once, and the ten largest hold about 2.5%. Material: peripheral blood. The receptors derive from a woman aged 40 to 50 with active or convalescent COVID-19. CDR3s include the opening cysteine and the closing phenylalanine or tryptophan. Each record gives: J gene, CDR3 length, D gene, V gene, clone size, CDR3 DNA, CDR3 protein. D genes are given only for firm matches. Only part of the rows carry a size: once, few, many, or a class if the clone is expanded.

J gene: TRBJ2-1; CDR3 length: 15; D gene: NA; V gene: TRBV20-1; clone size: NA; CDR3 DNA: TGCAGTGCTAGTGGACGGGGGAGCTCCTACAATGAGCAGTTCTTC; CDR3 protein: CSASGRGSSYNEQFF
J gene: TRBJ1-1; CDR3 length: 14; D gene: TRBD1; V gene: TRBV6-5; clone size: once; CDR3 DNA: TGTGCCAGCAGTTACTCGGACAGGGGCACTGAAGCTTTCTTT; CDR3 protein: CASSYSDRGTEAFF
J gene: TRBJ1-4; CDR3 length: 14; D gene: NA; V gene: TRBV4-1; clone size: NA; CDR3 DNA: TGCGCCAGCAGCATACACGCCTTAAAGGAAAAACTGTTTTTT; CDR3 protein: CASSIHALKEKLFF
J gene: TRBJ2-1; CDR3 length: 14; D gene: TRBD2; V gene: TRBV24-1; clone size: few; CDR3 DNA: TGTGCCACCAGTGCCGGGACTACCTTGAATGAGCAGTTCTTC; CDR3 protein: CATSAGTTLNEQFF
J gene: TRBJ2-5; CDR3 length: 15; D gene: TRBD1; V gene: TRBV7-3; clone size: NA; CDR3 DNA: TGTGCCAGCAGCTACACGGGACAGGGGGACGAGACCCAGTACTTC; CDR3 protein: CASSYTGQGDETQYF
J gene: TRBJ2-5; CDR3 length: 14; D gene: NA; V gene: TRBV25-1; clone size: NA; CDR3 DNA: TGTGCCAGCAGGTCAAGCGGATTCCAAGAGACCCAGTACTTC; CDR3 protein: CASRSSGFQETQYF
J gene: TRBJ2-5; CDR3 length: 15; D gene: NA; V gene: TRBV9; clone size: NA; CDR3 DNA: TGTGCCAGCAGCGTAGTTTGGACACACCAAGAGACCCAGTACTTC; CDR3 protein: CASSVVWTHQETQYF
J gene: TRBJ2-7; CDR3 length: 14; D gene: NA; V gene: TRBV24-1; clone size: NA; CDR3 DNA: TGTGCCACCAGTGGGGACGGGAGTCGCTACGAGCAGTACTTC; CDR3 protein: CATSGDGSRYEQYF
J gene: TRBJ2-2; CDR3 length: 16; D gene: TRBD2; V gene: TRBV11-3; clone size: few; CDR3 DNA: TGTGCCAGCAGCTCTTACGGGCTAGCGGTAACCGGGGAGCTGTTTTTT; CDR3 protein: CASSSYGLAVTGELFF
J gene: TRBJ1-4; CDR3 length: 11; D gene: TRBD1; V gene: TRBV25-1; clone size: NA; CDR3 DNA: TGTGCCAGCCAGGGGGAGGAAAAACTGTTTTTT; CDR3 protein: CASQGEEKLFF
J gene: TRBJ2-1; CDR3 length: 14; D gene: NA; V gene: TRBV15; clone size: NA; CDR3 DNA: TGTGCCACCAGCAGAGATTCCGGCTACAATGAGCAGTTCTTC; CDR3 protein: CATSRDSGYNEQFF
J gene: TRBJ1-1; CDR3 length: 13; D gene: TRBD1; V gene: TRBV12-5; clone size: NA; CDR3 DNA: TGTGCTAGTGGTTTGGTACTAGGACAGGGTTTGTTCTTT; CDR3 protein: CASGLVLGQGLFF
J gene: TRBJ1-1; CDR3 length: 14; D gene: NA; V gene: TRBV7-8; clone size: NA; CDR3 DNA: TGTGCCAGCAGCTTAACGGCACAGAGCACTGAAGCTTTCTTT; CDR3 protein: CASSLTAQSTEAFF
J gene: TRBJ2-5; CDR3 length: 15; D gene: NA; V gene: TRBV15; clone size: NA; CDR3 DNA: TGTGCCACCAGCAGAGTTACCCTAGCCCAGGAGACCCAGTACTTC; CDR3 protein: CATSRVTLAQETQYF
J gene: TRBJ1-1; CDR3 length: 15; D gene: NA; V gene: TRBV18; clone size: NA; CDR3 DNA: TGTGCCAGCTCACCCGGTGGGGCAGGTACCACTGAAGCTTTCTTT; CDR3 protein: CASSPGGAGTTEAFF
J gene: TRBJ2-3; CDR3 length: 17; D gene: TRBD1; V gene: TRBV27; clone size: NA; CDR3 DNA: TGTGCCAGCAGTTTAGTGGCGGGGGACAGGGGCACAGATACGCAGTATTTT; CDR3 protein: CASSLVAGDRGTDTQYF
J gene: TRBJ1-2; CDR3 length: 19; D gene: NA; V gene: TRBV7-2; clone size: few; CDR3 DNA: TGTGCCAGCAGCTTAAGGCTACTAAGCCAGGGTAGGGCTAACTATGGCTACACCTTC; CDR3 protein: CASSLRLLSQGRANYGYTF
J gene: TRBJ1-1; CDR3 length: 13; D gene: NA; V gene: TRBV30; clone size: NA; CDR3 DNA: TGTGCCTGGAGTAGGGGAATAAACACTGAAGCTTTCTTT; CDR3 protein: CAWSRGINTEAFF
J gene: TRBJ2-7; CDR3 length: 14; D gene: NA; V gene: TRBV9; clone size: NA; CDR3 DNA: TGTGCCAGCAGCGTAGACTCCAGGGAAGGGGAGCAGTACTTC; CDR3 protein: CASSVDSREGEQYF
J gene: TRBJ2-5; CDR3 length: 14; D gene: TRBD2; V gene: TRBV4-2; clone size: NA; CDR3 DNA: TGTGCCAGCAGCCAAGGGTCTAGCGGAGAGACCCAGTACTTC; CDR3 protein: CASSQGSSGETQYF
J gene: TRBJ1-1; CDR3 length: 12; D gene: NA; V gene: TRBV15; clone size: NA; CDR3 DNA: TGTGCCACCAGCAGAGGCGGGACTGAAGCTTTCTTT; CDR3 protein: CATSRGGTEAFF
J gene: TRBJ2-7; CDR3 length: 16; D gene: NA; V gene: TRBV21-1; clone size: few; CDR3 DNA: TGTGCCAGCAGCAGTAACCGGGACAGGAGCTCCTACGAGCAGTACTTC; CDR3 protein: CASSSNRDRSSYEQYF
J gene: TRBJ1-2; CDR3 length: 15; D gene: NA; V gene: TRBV5-6; clone size: few; CDR3 DNA: TGTGCCAGCAGCGATACAACAGGGTTCTACTATGGCTACACCTTC; CDR3 protein: CASSDTTGFYYGYTF
J gene: TRBJ2-2; CDR3 length: 15; D gene: TRBD2; V gene: TRBV2; clone size: once; CDR3 DNA: TGTGCCAGCAGTGCGAGCGGGGGGCGCACCGGGGAGCTGTTTTTT; CDR3 protein: CASSASGGRTGELFF
J gene: TRBJ2-3; CDR3 length: 15; D gene: TRBD1; V gene: TRBV6-5; clone size: NA; CDR3 DNA: TGTGCCAGCAGTTACTCATCGCAGGGGGCAGATACGCAGTATTTT; CDR3 protein: CASSYSSQGADTQYF
J gene: TRBJ1-2; CDR3 length: 16; D gene: TRBD1; V gene: TRBV10-3; clone size: NA; CDR3 DNA: TGTGCCATCAGTGGAGGGGGACAGAGGACCAACTATGGCTACACCTTC; CDR3 protein: CAISGGGQRTNYGYTF
J gene: TRBJ1-2; CDR3 length: 15; D gene: NA; V gene: TRBV5-8; clone size: NA; CDR3 DNA: TGTGCCAGCAGCCTTCTGACTTCAGCGAACTATGGCTACACCTTC; CDR3 protein: CASSLLTSANYGYTF
J gene: TRBJ2-5; CDR3 length: 14; D gene: NA; V gene: TRBV9; clone size: NA; CDR3 DNA: TGTGCCAGCAGCGTAGACCCGGGAGAAGAGACCCAGTACTTC; CDR3 protein: CASSVDPGEETQYF
J gene: TRBJ2-3; CDR3 length: 15; D gene: NA; V gene: TRBV3-1/TRBV3-2; clone size: NA; CDR3 DNA: TGTGCCAGCAGCCAAGTAATAGGGGCGACAGATACGCAGTATTTT; CDR3 protein: CASSQVIGATDTQYF
J gene: TRBJ1-1; CDR3 length: 15; D gene: TRBD1; V gene: TRBV9; clone size: NA; CDR3 DNA: TGTGCCAGCAGCGCACAGGGGAGTTCCGACTTTAAAGCTTTCTTT; CDR3 protein: CASSAQGSSDFKAFF
J gene: TRBJ2-3; CDR3 length: 17; D gene: NA; V gene: TRBV4-3; clone size: NA; CDR3 DNA: TGCGCCAGCAGCCAAGTAGGCTGGCCCCGAGGGACAGATACGCAGTATTTT; CDR3 protein: CASSQVGWPRGTDTQYF
J gene: TRBJ2-5; CDR3 length: 14; D gene: TRBD2; V gene: TRBV2; clone size: NA; CDR3 DNA: TGTGCCAGCAGTGGTACTAGCGGGGCCGAGACCCAGTACTTC; CDR3 protein: CASSGTSGAETQYF
J gene: TRBJ1-2; CDR3 length: 12; D gene: TRBD1; V gene: TRBV30; clone size: NA; CDR3 DNA: TGTGCCTGGAGTGGACAGGGGTTGGGCTACACCTTC; CDR3 protein: CAWSGQGLGYTF
J gene: TRBJ2-7; CDR3 length: 16; D gene: TRBD1; V gene: TRBV27; clone size: NA; CDR3 DNA: TGTGCCAGCAGTTTATCGATTCGACAGGGGCCGTCCGAGCAGTACTTC; CDR3 protein: CASSLSIRQGPSEQYF
J gene: TRBJ2-1; CDR3 length: 15; D gene: NA; V gene: TRBV6-2/TRBV6-3; clone size: NA; CDR3 DNA: TGTGCCAGCAGTTACCAGGGGAAGGAGTACAATGAGCAGTTCTTC; CDR3 protein: CASSYQGKEYNEQFF
J gene: TRBJ1-1; CDR3 length: 16; D gene: TRBD1; V gene: TRBV5-1; clone size: NA; CDR3 DNA: TGCGCCAGCATCCGAGACTGGACAGGGGTCAACACTGAAGCTTTCTTT; CDR3 protein: CASIRDWTGVNTEAFF
J gene: TRBJ2-1; CDR3 length: 16; D gene: NA; V gene: TRBV27; clone size: NA; CDR3 DNA: TGTGCCAGCAGTTATTTCGGAGGGGGGGGGCTCAATGAGCAGTTCTTC; CDR3 protein: CASSYFGGGGLNEQFF
J gene: TRBJ1-2; CDR3 length: 14; D gene: NA; V gene: TRBV14; clone size: once; CDR3 DNA: TGTGCCAGCAGCCAAGTAGGTTCAGGCTATGGCTACACCTTC; CDR3 protein: CASSQVGSGYGYTF
J gene: TRBJ2-1; CDR3 length: 18; D gene: NA; V gene: TRBV11-3; clone size: once; CDR3 DNA: TGTGCCAGCAGCTTTGCCCAATCAGGGGAGGGGTGGGACAATGAGCAGTTCTTC; CDR3 protein: CASSFAQSGEGWDNEQFF
J gene: TRBJ1-3; CDR3 length: 15; D gene: NA; V gene: TRBV19; clone size: NA; CDR3 DNA: TGTGCCAGTAGTATAACCAGGGGCTCTGGAAACACCATATATTTT; CDR3 protein: CASSITRGSGNTIYF